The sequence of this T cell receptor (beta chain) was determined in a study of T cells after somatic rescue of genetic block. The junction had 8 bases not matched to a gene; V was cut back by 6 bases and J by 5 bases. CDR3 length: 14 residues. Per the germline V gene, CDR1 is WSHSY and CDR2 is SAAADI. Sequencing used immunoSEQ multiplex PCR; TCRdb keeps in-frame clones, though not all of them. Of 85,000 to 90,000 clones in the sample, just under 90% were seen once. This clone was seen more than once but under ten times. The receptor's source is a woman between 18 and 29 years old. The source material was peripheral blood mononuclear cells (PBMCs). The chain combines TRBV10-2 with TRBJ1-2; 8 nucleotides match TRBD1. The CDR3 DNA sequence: TGCGCCAGCAGCCCCGGGACAGGTCTTTATGGCTACACCTTC. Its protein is CASSPGTGLYGYTF.